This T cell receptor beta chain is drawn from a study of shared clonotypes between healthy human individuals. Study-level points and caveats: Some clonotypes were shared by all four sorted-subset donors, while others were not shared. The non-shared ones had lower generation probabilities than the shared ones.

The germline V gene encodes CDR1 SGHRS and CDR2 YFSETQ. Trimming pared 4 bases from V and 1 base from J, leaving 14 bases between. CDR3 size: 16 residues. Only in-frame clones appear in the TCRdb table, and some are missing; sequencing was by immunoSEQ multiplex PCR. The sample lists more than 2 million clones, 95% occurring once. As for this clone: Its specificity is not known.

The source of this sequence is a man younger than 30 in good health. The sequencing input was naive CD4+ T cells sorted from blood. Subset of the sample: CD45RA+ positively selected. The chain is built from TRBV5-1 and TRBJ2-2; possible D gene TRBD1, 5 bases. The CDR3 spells CASSRTPQENTGELFF. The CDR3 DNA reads TGCGCCAGCAGCCGGACCCCACAGGAGAACACCGGGGAGCTGTTTTTT.